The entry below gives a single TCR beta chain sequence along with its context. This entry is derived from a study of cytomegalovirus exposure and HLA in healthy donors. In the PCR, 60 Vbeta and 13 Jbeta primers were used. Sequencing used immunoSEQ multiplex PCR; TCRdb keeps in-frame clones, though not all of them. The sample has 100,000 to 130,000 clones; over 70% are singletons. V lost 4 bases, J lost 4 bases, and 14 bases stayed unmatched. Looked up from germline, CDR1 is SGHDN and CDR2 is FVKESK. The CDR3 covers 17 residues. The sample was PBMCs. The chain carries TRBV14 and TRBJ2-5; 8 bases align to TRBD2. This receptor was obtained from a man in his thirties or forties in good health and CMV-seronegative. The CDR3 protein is CASSRIIAGRGRETQYF. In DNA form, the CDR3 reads TGTGCCAGCAGCCGGATCATAGCGGGGAGGGGCCGAGAGACCCAGTACTTC.